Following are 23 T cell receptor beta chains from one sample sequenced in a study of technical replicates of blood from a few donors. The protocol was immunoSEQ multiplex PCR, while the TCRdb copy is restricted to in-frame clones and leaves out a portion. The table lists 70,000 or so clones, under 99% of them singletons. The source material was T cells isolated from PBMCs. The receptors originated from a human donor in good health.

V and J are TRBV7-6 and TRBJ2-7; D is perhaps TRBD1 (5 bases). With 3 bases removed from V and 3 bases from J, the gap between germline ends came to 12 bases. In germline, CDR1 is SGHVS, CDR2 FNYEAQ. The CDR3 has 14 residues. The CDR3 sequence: CASSFHRLNYEQYF. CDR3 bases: TGTGCCAGCAGCTTCCACAGGTTGAACTACGAGCAGTACTTC.

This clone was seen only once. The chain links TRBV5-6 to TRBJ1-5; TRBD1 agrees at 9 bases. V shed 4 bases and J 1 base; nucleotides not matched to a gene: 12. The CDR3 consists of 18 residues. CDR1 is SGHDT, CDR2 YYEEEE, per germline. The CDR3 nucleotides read TGTGCCAGCAGCACAGACAGGGGGATAGAGGGGAGCAATCAGCCCCAGCATTTT. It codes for CASSTDRGIEGSNQPQHF.

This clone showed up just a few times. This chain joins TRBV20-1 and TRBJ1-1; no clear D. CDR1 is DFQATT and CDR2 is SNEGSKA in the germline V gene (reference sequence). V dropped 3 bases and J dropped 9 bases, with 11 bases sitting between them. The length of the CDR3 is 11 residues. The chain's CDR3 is CSAREGGKAFF. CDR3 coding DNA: TGCAGTGCTAGGGAGGGAGGGAAAGCTTTCTTT.

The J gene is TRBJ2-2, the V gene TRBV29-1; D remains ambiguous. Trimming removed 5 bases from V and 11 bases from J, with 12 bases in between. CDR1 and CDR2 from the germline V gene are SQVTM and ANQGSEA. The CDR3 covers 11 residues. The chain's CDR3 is CSVLKVGELFF. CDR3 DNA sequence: TGCAGCGTTCTTAAAGTCGGTGAGCTGTTTTTT.

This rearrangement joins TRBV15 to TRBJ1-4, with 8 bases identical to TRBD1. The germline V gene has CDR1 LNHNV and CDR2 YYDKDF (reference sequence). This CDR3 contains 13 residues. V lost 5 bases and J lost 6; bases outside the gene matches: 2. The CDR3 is CATSGTGDEKLFF. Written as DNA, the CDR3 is TGTGCCACCAGCGGGACAGGAGATGAAAAACTGTTTTTT.

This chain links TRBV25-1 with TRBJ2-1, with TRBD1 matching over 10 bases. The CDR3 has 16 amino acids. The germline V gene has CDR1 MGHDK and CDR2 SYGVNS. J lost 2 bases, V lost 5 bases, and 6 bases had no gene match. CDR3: CASSRQGAGPYNEQFF. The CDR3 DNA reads TGTGCCAGCAGTCGACAGGGGGCTGGCCCCTACAATGAGCAGTTCTTC.

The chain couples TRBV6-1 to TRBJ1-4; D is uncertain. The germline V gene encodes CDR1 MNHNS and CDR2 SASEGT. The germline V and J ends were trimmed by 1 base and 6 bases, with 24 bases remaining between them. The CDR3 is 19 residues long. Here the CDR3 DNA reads TGTGCCAGCAGTGAAGAACCTGGGTTACTGGGGAGAGTGGATGAAAAACTGTTTTTT. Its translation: CASSEEPGLLGRVDEKLFF.

CDR3 in DNA: TGTGCCAGCTCCCCTGGACAGGGTCTTTATAGCAATCAGCCCCAGCATTTT. This translates into CASSPGQGLYSNQPQHF. The rearrangement uses TRBV18 and TRBJ1-5; 8 bases map to TRBD1. V lost 6 bases and J lost 0; bases outside the gene matches: 10. Germline V lookup: CDR1 KGHSH, CDR2 LQKENI. There are 17 residues in the CDR3.

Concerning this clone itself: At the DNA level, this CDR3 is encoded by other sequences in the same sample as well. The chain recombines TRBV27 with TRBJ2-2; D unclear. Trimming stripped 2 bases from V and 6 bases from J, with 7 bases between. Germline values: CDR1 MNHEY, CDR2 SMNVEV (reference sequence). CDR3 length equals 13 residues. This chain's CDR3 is CASSLGRAGELFF. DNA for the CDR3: TGTGCCAGCAGTTTAGGGCGCGCCGGGGAGCTGTTTTTT.

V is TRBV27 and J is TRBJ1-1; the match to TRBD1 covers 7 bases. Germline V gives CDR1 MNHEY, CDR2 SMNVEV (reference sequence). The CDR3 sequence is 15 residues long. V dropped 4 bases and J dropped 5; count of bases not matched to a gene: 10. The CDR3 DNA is TGTGCCAGCAGTTACGACAGGGCCTTGGGTACTGAAGCTTTCTTT. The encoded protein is CASSYDRALGTEAFF.

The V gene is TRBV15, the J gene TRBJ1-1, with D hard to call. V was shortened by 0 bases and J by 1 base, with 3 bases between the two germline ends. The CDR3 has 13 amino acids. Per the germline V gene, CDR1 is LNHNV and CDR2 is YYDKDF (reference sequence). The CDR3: CATSRDQNTEAFF. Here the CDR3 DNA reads TGTGCCACCAGCAGAGATCAGAACACTGAAGCTTTCTTT.

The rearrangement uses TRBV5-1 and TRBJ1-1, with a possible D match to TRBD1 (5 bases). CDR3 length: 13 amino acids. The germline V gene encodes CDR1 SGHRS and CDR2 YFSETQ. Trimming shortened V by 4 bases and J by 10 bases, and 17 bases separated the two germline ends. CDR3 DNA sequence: TGCGCCAGCAGCCGAATGGGGGGGAGGGGAGCTTTCTTT. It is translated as CASSRMGGRGAFF.

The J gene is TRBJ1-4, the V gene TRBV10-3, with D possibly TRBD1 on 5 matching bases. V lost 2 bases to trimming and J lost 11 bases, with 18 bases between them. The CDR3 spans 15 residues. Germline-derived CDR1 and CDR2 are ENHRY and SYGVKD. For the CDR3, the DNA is TGTGCCATCAGTGAGACGTCGGAAACGGGGGAGAAACTGTTTTTT. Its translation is CAISETSETGEKLFF.

The CDR3 DNA is TGCGCCAGCAGCCAACTAGGTGAGCGCGGAACAGATACGCAGTATTTT. Translated, it gives CASSQLGERGTDTQYF. The chain uses TRBV4-1 and TRBJ2-3; D is unresolved. The CDR3 extends over 16 amino acids. Per germline, CDR1 MGHRA and CDR2 YSYEKL. V lost 2 bases to trimming and J lost 3 bases, with 15 bases between them.

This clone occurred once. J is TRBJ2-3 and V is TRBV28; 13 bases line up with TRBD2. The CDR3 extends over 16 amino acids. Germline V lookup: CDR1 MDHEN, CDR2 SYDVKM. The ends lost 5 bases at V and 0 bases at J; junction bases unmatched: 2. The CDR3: CASSQGLAGSTDTQYF. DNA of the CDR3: TGTGCCAGCAGTCAGGGACTAGCGGGAAGCACAGATACGCAGTATTTT.

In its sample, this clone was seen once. The CDR3 spells CSVGRQTTEAFF. The CDR3, as DNA: TGCAGCGTTGGGAGGCAGACCACTGAAGCTTTCTTT. This chain uses TRBV29-1 with TRBJ1-1; no definite D call. V shed 4 bases and J shed 4 bases, with 10 bases lying between them. In germline, CDR1 is SQVTM, CDR2 ANQGSEA. The CDR3 extends over 12 amino acids.

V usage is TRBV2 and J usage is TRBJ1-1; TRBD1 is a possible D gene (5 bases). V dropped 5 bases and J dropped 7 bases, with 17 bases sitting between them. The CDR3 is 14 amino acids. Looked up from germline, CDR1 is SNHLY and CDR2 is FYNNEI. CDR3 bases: TGTGCCAGCAGTCCCTATCCCGGACACGGTGAAGCTTTCTTT. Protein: CASSPYPGHGEAFF.

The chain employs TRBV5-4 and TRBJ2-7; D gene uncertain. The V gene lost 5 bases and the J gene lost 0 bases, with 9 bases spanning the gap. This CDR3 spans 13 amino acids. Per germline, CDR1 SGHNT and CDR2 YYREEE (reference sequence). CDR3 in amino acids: CASSSRGSYEQYF. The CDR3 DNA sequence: TGTGCCAGCAGTTCCCGCGGCTCCTACGAGCAGTACTTC.

CDR3 in amino acids: CSVDFLETANYGYTF. CDR3 coding DNA: TGCAGCGTTGATTTCTTAGAAACAGCTAACTATGGCTACACCTTC. The chain combines TRBV29-1 with TRBJ1-2; unclear D gene. Germline V gene lookup returns CDR1 SQVTM and CDR2 ANQGSEA. The CDR3 consists of 15 residues. Trimming took off 3 bases at V and 0 bases at J, with 14 bases between the two ends.

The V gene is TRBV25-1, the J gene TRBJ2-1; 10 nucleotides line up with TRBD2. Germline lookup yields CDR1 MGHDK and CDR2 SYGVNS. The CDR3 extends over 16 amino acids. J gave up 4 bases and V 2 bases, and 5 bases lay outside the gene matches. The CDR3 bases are TGTGCCAGCAGTGAAACGGCTAGCGGGAGATACAATGAGCAGTTCTTC. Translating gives CASSETASGRYNEQFF. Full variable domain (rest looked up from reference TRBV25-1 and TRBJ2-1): EADIYQTPRYLVIGTGKKITLECSQTMGHDKMYWYQQDPGMELHLIHYSYGVNSTEKGDLSSESTVSRIRTEHFPLTLESARPSHTSQYLCASSETASGRYNEQFFGPGTRLTVL.

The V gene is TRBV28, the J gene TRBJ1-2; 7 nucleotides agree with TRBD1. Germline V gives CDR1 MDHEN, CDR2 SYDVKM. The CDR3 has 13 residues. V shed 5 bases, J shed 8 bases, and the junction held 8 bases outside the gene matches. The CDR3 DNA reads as TGTGCCAGCAGTGTCGACAGGGTACGCGGCTACACCTTC. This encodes CASSVDRVRGYTF.

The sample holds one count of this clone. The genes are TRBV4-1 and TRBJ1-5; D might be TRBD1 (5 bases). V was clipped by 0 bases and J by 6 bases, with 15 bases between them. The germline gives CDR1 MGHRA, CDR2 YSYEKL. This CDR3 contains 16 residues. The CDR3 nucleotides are TGCGCCAGCAGCCAAGATTTCCAGGGCGTAGTTCAGCCCCAGCATTTT. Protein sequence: CASSQDFQGVVQPQHF.

CDR3 coding DNA: TGTGCCAGCAGTGAAGAAATTGAGGTTAAAGGCTACACCTTC. It specifies CASSEEIEVKGYTF. The V gene is TRBV2, the J gene TRBJ1-2; no reliable D call. CDR1 SNHLY and CDR2 FYNNEI come from the germline V gene. V lost 1 base and J 8 bases, leaving 14 bases between the germline ends. The CDR3 spans 14 residues.